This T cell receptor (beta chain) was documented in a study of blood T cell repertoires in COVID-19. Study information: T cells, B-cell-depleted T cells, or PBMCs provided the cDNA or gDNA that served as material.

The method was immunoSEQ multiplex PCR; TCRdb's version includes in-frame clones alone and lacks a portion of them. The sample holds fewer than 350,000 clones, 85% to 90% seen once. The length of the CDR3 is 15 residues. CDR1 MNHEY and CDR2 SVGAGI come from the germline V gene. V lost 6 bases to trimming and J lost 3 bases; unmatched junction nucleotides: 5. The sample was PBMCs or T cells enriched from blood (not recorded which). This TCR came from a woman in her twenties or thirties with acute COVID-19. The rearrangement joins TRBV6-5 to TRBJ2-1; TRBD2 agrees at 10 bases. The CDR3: CASSPTSGVYNEQFF. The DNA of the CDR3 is TGTGCCAGCAGCCCCACTAGCGGGGTCTACAATGAGCAGTTCTTC.